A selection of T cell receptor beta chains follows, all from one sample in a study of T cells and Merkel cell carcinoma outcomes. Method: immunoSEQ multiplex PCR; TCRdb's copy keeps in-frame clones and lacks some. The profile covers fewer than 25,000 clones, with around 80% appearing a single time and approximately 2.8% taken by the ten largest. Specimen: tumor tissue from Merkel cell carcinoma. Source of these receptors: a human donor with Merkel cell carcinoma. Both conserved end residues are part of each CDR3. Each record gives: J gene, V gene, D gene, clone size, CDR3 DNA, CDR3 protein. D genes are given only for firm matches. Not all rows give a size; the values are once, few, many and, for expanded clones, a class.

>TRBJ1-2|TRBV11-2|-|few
TGTGCCAGCAGCCCCCCCCAGGTGGCCCAGGGGCCAAGATTT
CASSPPQVAQGPRF
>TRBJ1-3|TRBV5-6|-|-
TGTGCCAGCAGCTTGGGTGGACCGAACTCTGGAAACACCATATATTTT
CASSLGGPNSGNTIYF
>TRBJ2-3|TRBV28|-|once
TGTGCCAGCAGGCGACACCCGTCGCCGGGGACAGATACGCAGTATTTT
CASRRHPSPGTDTQYF
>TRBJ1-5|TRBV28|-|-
TGTGCCAGCCTAGACCGGGATCAGCCCCAGCATTTT
CASLDRDQPQHF
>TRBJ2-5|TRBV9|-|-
TGTGCCAGCAGCGTAGACGTGGGGGACTCCTTAGAGACCCAGTACTTC
CASSVDVGDSLETQYF
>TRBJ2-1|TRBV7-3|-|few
TGTGCCAGCAGCCCCCACTATGCCCTGGACAATGAGCAGTTCTTC
CASSPHYALDNEQFF
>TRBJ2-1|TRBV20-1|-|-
TGCAGTGCCGAGCGGGACAATGAGCAGTTCTTC
CSAERDNEQFF
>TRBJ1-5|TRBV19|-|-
TGTGCCAGTAGCTCAGGCCGGGCCCTAAACGCAGGGCCCCAGCATTTT
CASSSGRALNAGPQHF
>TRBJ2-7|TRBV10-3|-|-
TGTGCCATCAGTGAGGTCACTCCCGGGACATCTCGATTCTCCTACGAGCAGTACTTC
CAISEVTPGTSRFSYEQYF
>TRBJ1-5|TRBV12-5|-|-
TGTGCTAGTGGTATGGACGGACGCAATCAGCCCCAGCATTTT
CASGMDGRNQPQHF
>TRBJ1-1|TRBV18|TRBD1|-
TGTGCCAGCTCACCGGACAGGGTAGCCTTTGAAGCTTTCTTT
CASSPDRVAFEAFF
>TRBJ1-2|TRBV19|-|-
TGTGCCAGCGCTCCCACTCTTAGGGCGGTCGAGGGCTACACCTTC
CASAPTLRAVEGYTF
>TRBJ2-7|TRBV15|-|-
TGTGCCACCAGCTCGCAGGGTGGCCTGGACGAGCAGTACTTC
CATSSQGGLDEQYF
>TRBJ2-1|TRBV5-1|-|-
TGCGCCAGCCAAGGGATTTCCGAGCAGTTCTTC
CASQGISEQFF
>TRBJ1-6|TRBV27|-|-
TGTGCCAGCAGTTTAATACCGCGTTCACCCCTCCACTTT
CASSLIPRSPLHF
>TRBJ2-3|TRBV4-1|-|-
TGCGCCAGCAGCCAAGTAGGGGGAACGCCAGACACAGATACGCAGTATTTT
CASSQVGGTPDTDTQYF
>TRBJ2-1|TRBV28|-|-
TGTGCCAGCAGGTCTGAGGACGCGAAGGGGCAGTTCTTC
CASRSEDAKGQFF
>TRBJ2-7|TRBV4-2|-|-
TGTGCCAGCAGCCAAGTTTTGCTCTACGAGCAGTACTTC
CASSQVLLYEQYF
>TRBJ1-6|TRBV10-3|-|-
TGTGCCATCAGTGAGTCGTTTGTTTGGTCTTCGACAGCTAATTCACCCCTCCACTTT
CAISESFVWSSTANSPLHF
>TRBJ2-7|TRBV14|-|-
TGTGCCAGCAGCCAAGGGTTCCCGGGGCGGCAGTACTTC
CASSQGFPGRQYF
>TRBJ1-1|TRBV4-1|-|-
TGCGCCAGCAGCCATCGCCGAGATGAAGCTTTCTTT
CASSHRRDEAFF
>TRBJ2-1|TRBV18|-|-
TGTGCCAGCTCACCACCGGCCGGCACCCATGAGCAGTTCTTC
CASSPPAGTHEQFF
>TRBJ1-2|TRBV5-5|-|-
TGTGCCAGCAGCTTGGCAGTCATTGCCCCGAACTATGGCTACACCTTC
CASSLAVIAPNYGYTF
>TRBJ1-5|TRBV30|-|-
TGTGCCTGGAGTGGAGGGGAAGCTCAGCCCCAGCATTTT
CAWSGGEAQPQHF
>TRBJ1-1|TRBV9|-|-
TGTGCCAGCAGCGTAGGGGAATCTAGGGTGAACACTGAAGCTTTCTTT
CASSVGESRVNTEAFF
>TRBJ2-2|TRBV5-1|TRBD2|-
TGCGCCAGCAGCTTGCCTAGCGGGAGGGCTCGTCCCGGGGAGCTGTTTTTT
CASSLPSGRARPGELFF
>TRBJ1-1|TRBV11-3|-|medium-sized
TGTGCCAGCAGCCCCCAGATATGGGAAATGAACACTGAAGCTTTCTTT
CASSPQIWEMNTEAFF
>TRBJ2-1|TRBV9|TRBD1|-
TGTGCCAGCAGTCAAACGGGACAGGGTCGACGGGTGCAGTTCTTC
CASSQTGQGRRVQFF
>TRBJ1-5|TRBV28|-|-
TGTGCCAGCAGTTTATCTCAGCCCCAGCATTTT
CASSLSQPQHF
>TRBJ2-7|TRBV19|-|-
TGTGCCAGTAGTATCGGACTTAACTACGAGCAGTACTTC
CASSIGLNYEQYF
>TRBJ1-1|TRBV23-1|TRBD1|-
TGCGCCAGCAGTCAACGAGTCCAGGGGGCCATGAACACTGAAGCTTTCTTT
CASSQRVQGAMNTEAFF
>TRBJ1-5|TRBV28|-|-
TGTGCCAGCAGGCGCCTACATTCGGGAAATCAGCCCCAGCATTTT
CASRRLHSGNQPQHF
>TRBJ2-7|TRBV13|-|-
TGTGCCAGCAGCCCCGGCCCCTCCTACGAGCAGTACTTC
CASSPGPSYEQYF
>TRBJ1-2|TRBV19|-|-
TGTGCCAGTAGTATTGAGTACCATGGCTACACCTTC
CASSIEYHGYTF
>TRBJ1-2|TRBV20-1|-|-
TGCAGTGCCAGGGGCGTCTATGGCTACACCTTC
CSARGVYGYTF
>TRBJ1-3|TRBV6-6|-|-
TGTGCCAGCAGACCAACAGTCTACTCTGGAAACACCATATATTTT
CASRPTVYSGNTIYF
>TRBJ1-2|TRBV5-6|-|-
TGTGCCAGCAGCTTGTCGGCGGGGGCCTATGGCTACACCTTC
CASSLSAGAYGYTF
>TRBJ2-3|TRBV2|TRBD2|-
TGTGCCAGCAGGTTACTCGGGCTAGCGGGAACAGATACGCAGTATTTT
CASRLLGLAGTDTQYF
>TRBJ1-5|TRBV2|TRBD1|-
TGTGCCAGCCACGGGACAGAACATAGCAATCAGCCCCAGCATTTT
CASHGTEHSNQPQHF
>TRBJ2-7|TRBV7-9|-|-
TGTGCCAGCAGCCCCCTTCGGGGGACGTTGAGCAATGTGCAGTACTTC
CASSPLRGTLSNVQYF
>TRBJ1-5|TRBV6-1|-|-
TGTGCCAGCAAAGAGTGGTCGATCCATCAGCCCCAGCATTTT
CASKEWSIHQPQHF
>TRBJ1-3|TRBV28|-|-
TGTGCCAGCAGATCACCAGGGGAGGCTGGAAACACCATATATTTT
CASRSPGEAGNTIYF
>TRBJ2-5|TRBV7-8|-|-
TGTGCCAGCATCATCGAGGGGGGAGAGACCCAGTACTTC
CASIIEGGETQYF
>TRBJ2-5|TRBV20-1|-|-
TGCAGTGTTGAAATAAGAGAGACCCAGTACTTC
CSVEIRETQYF
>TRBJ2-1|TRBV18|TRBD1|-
TGTGCCAGCTCACCAACAGGGGGTAATGAGCAGTTCTTC
CASSPTGGNEQFF
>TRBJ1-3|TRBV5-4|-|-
TGTGCCAGCAGCTTGGCGGGGACTGGAAACACCATATATTTT
CASSLAGTGNTIYF
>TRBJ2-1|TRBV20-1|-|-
TGCAGTGTTCGGCGGGTTGGTGAGCAGTTCTTC
CSVRRVGEQFF
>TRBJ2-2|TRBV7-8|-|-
TGTGCCAGCAGCTTATTGAGACCTTATTTTCGCACCGGGGAGCTGTTTTTT
CASSLLRPYFRTGELFF